This T cell receptor beta chain was recovered during a study of spatial heterogeneity in lung cancer. Turning to the study itself: Alpha-chain sequences were consistently detected in smaller numbers than beta-chain sequences.

Every TCR cDNA molecule carried a tag that served as a unique molecular identifier. TCRdb itself ran the 5' RACE reads through MiXCR, one entry per CDR3 protein. This sample has 40,000 to 45,000 distinct CDR3 sequences, with around 7.1% found just once. Stated time point: sample taken at primary tumor resection. Unsorted whole RNA from tumor, nontumor lung or frozen PBMC underwent sequencing. A total of approximately 77 untreated early-stage non-small cell lung cancer patients served as donors. This clonotype occurred a few times. This CDR3 has 13 amino acids. V lost 1 base and J 4 bases, leaving 8 bases between the germline ends. Looked up from germline, CDR1 is LGHDT and CDR2 is YNNKEL (reference sequence).

The V gene is TRBV3-1, the J gene TRBJ2-7, with D hard to call. The TCR sequence derives from a female donor with early-stage non-small cell lung cancer. The sequencing used PBMCs, collected at surgery. CDR3 nucleotide sequence: TGTGCCAGCAGCCAAGGGCGGAATTACGAGCAGTACTTC. Translated, it gives CASSQGRNYEQYF.